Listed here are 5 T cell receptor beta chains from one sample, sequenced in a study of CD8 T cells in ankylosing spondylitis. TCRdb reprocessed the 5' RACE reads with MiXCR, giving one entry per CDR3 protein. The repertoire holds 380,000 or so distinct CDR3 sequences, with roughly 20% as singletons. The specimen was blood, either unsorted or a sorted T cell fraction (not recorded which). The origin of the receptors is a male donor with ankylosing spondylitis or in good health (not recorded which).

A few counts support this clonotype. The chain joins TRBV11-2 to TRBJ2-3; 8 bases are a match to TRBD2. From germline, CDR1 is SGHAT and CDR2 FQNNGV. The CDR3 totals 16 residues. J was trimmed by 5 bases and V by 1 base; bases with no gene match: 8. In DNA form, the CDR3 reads TGTGCCAGCAGCTTAGTGTTTAGCGGGGAGGAAGATACGCAGTATTTT. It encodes CASSLVFSGEEDTQYF.

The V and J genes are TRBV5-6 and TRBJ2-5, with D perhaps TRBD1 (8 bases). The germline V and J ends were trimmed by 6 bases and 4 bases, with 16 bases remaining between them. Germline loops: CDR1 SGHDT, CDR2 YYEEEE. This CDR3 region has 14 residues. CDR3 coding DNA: TGTGCCAGCACCGCGACAGGGGAGGGAGAGACCCAGTACTTC. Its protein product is CASTATGEGETQYF. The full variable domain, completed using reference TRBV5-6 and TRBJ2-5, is DAGVTQSPTHLIKTRGQQVTLRCSPKSGHDTVSWYQQALGQGPQFIFQYYEEEERQRGNFPDRFSGHQFPNYSSELNVNALLLGDSALYLCASTATGEGETQYFGPGTRLLVL.

The CDR3 DNA reads TGTGCCAGCAGTTCGGGACTAGCGGGGTCCTACGAGCAGTACTTC. Amino acid sequence: CASSSGLAGSYEQYF. This chain connects TRBV12-3 or TRBV12-4 to TRBJ2-7; 13 bases are a match to TRBD2. V trimming: 4 bases; J trimming: 1 base; junction bases outside the gene matches: 1. The CDR3 is made up of 15 amino acids.

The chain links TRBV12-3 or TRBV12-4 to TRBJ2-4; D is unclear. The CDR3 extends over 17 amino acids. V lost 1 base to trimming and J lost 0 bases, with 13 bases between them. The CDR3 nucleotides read TGTGCCAGCAGTTTAGGGTCAGATTACCTAGCCAAAAACATTCAGTACTTC. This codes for CASSLGSDYLAKNIQYF.

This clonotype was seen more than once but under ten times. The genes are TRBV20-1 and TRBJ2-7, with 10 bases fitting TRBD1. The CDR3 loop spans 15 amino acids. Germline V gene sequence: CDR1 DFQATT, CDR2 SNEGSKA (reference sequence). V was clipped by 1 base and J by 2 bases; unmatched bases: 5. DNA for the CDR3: TGCAGTGCTAGAGGCTGGGACAGGGGCCCCTACGAGCAGTACTTC. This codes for CSARGWDRGPYEQYF.